The rows below give T cell receptor beta chains drawn from one sample of a study of post-analysis software for immune sequencing data. TCRdb called the PCR reads again in MiXCR, with one record for every CDR3 protein. Found here are approximately 440,000 distinct CDR3 sequences, under 55% of them singletons; the top ten hold around 10%. Sequencing was carried out using blood. These receptors all come from a girl aged 10 to 17 with multiple sclerosis. Both conserved end residues are part of each CDR3.

v_gene: TRBV7-3; CDR3aa: CASSGTSGRGNEQFF
v_gene: TRBV14; CDR3aa: CASSQGATGTSGGYNEQFF
v_gene: TRBV11-2; CDR3aa: CASSSARVSQETQYF
v_gene: TRBV18; CDR3aa: CASSPRDSPTDTQYF
v_gene: TRBV12-3/TRBV12-4; CDR3aa: CASSLRQGIDEQYF
v_gene: TRBV18; CDR3aa: CASSLGQGTGYGYTF
v_gene: TRBV6-5; CDR3aa: CASSMGGPGNQPQHF
v_gene: TRBV11-1; CDR3aa: CASSLGQRSQETQYF
v_gene: TRBV11-2; CDR3aa: CASSPGASYNEQFF
v_gene: TRBV7-9; CDR3aa: CASSLVGQEETQYF
v_gene: TRBV12-3/TRBV12-4; CDR3aa: CASSPSGGIREQFF
v_gene: TRBV20-1; CDR3aa: CSARDSLAGDTDTQYF
v_gene: TRBV6-6; CDR3aa: CASSYDRQETQYF
v_gene: TRBV12-3/TRBV12-4; CDR3aa: CASSRTGGEQYF
v_gene: TRBV27; CDR3aa: CAGSFSSGSWETQYF
v_gene: TRBV28; CDR3aa: CASSFPGALSGANVLTF
v_gene: TRBV10-2; CDR3aa: CASRAGTSGQETQYF
v_gene: TRBV20-1; CDR3aa: CSASGGGGYTF
v_gene: TRBV20-1; CDR3aa: CSARGGLAGGDTQYF
v_gene: TRBV3-1; CDR3aa: CASSQGPTDRSFYNGQFF
v_gene: TRBV20-1; CDR3aa: CSARSSGDILEITDTQYF
v_gene: TRBV11-2; CDR3aa: CASRPSGLAEYNEQFF
v_gene: TRBV6-1; CDR3aa: CASPAGTEGHEQYF
v_gene: TRBV7-9; CDR3aa: CASNGTGGSPLHF
v_gene: TRBV6-2/TRBV6-3; CDR3aa: CASRTIVGTGGYEQYF
v_gene: TRBV29-1; CDR3aa: CSVIQLMNTEAFF
v_gene: TRBV3-1; CDR3aa: CASSPIGRPNGDTQYF
v_gene: TRBV28; CDR3aa: CASSSRPYGYTF
v_gene: TRBV12-3/TRBV12-4; CDR3aa: CASTSDQSSYNEQFF
v_gene: TRBV12-3/TRBV12-4; CDR3aa: CASSLAGLEQFF
v_gene: TRBV20-1; CDR3aa: CSASRLGQGLGDTQYF
v_gene: TRBV7-2; CDR3aa: CASSLEVGGGTDTQYF
v_gene: TRBV5-5; CDR3aa: CASSQDRGDYGYTF
v_gene: TRBV6-2/TRBV6-3; CDR3aa: CASSFLYAQGALETQYF
v_gene: TRBV9; CDR3aa: CASSTSGGRGTEAFF
v_gene: TRBV6-1; CDR3aa: CASRKRRGGEVNTEAFF
v_gene: TRBV2; CDR3aa: CASSAGQGTETQYF
v_gene: TRBV24-1; CDR3aa: CATSEAGTGANVLTF
v_gene: TRBV29-1; CDR3aa: CSVGLVGEQYF
v_gene: TRBV7-9; CDR3aa: CASSLASVRTYEQYF
v_gene: TRBV7-9; CDR3aa: CASSQGTRYNEQFF
v_gene: TRBV27; CDR3aa: CASSLEPQTTYEQYF
v_gene: TRBV7-2; CDR3aa: CASSSWEAANIQYF
v_gene: TRBV20-1; CDR3aa: CSANRANVLTF
v_gene: TRBV7-2; CDR3aa: CASSLSTSGRVYEQYF
v_gene: TRBV9; CDR3aa: CASSVSIEGDTNYGYTF
v_gene: TRBV11-2; CDR3aa: CASSWGGYEQYF
v_gene: TRBV5-1; CDR3aa: CASSLGDRRNTEAFF
v_gene: TRBV27; CDR3aa: CASSLAGRTYEQYF
v_gene: TRBV7-3; CDR3aa: CASSSDRGGYNEQFF
v_gene: TRBV20-1; CDR3aa: CSARSNQGAHIINHF
v_gene: TRBV6-1; CDR3aa: CASSTSGQRDGYTF